One sample yielded the 21 T cell receptor beta chains listed below, sequenced in a study of cytomegalovirus exposure and HLA in healthy donors (dated by TCRdb to the late 2010s). Library preparation employed the immunoSEQ multiplex PCR assay. For the multiplex PCR, a mixture combining 60 forward primers for TCR Vbeta segments and 13 reverse primers for TCR Jbeta segments was used. In its TCRdb copy, this immuneACCESS table keeps in-frame sequences only and misses some clones. Where compared with another copy, unresolved V genes explain less than half of these, and the others have no known cause. Counted in this sample were about 19,000 clones; under 85% of them appeared once. Over 20% of the sample is taken by the ten largest. The sequenced material came from PBMCs. Receptors originate from a human donor in good health.

This clone showed up just once. The chain couples TRBV7-8 to TRBJ2-7; possibly TRBD2 for D (6 bases). V shed 5 bases and J shed 4 bases, with 18 bases lying between them. The CDR3 is made up of 15 amino acids. Germline values: CDR1 SGHVS, CDR2 FQNEAQ. CDR3 in DNA: TGTGCCAGCAGCCCGGGACTGACGCCAAGGTACGAGCAGTACTTC. Amino acid sequence: CASSPGLTPRYEQYF. The full variable domain, in which reference TRBV7-8 and TRBJ2-7 provide the parts outside the CDR3, is GAGVSQSPRYKVAKRGQDVALRCDPISGHVSLFWYQQALGQGPEFLTYFQNEAQLDKSGLPSDRFFAERPEGSVSTLKIQRTQQEDSAVYLCASSPGLTPRYEQYFGPGTRLTVT.

V gene TRBV19 combines with J gene TRBJ1-4; no reliable D call. Trimming removed 6 bases from V and 8 bases from J, with 19 bases in between. The CDR3 has 15 amino acids. Germline CDR1 reads LNHDA; CDR2 reads SQIVND (reference sequence). The CDR3 loop is CASSIPRRVSEKLFF. The DNA for the CDR3 is TGTGCCAGTAGCATCCCCCGGAGGGTATCCGAAAAACTGTTTTTT.

The chain links TRBV27 to TRBJ1-1, with 9 bases lining up with TRBD1. CDR1 MNHEY and CDR2 SMNVEV come from the germline V gene (reference sequence). The J segment lost 4 bases and the V segment lost 5 bases, leaving 8 bases of the junction unmatched. The CDR3 loop spans 15 amino acids. The CDR3 bases are TGTGCCAGCAGTGCCAACAGGGGGCGACGCACTGAAGCTTTCTTT. This codes for CASSANRGRRTEAFF.

The chain has TRBV6-1 and TRBJ2-7; D is possibly TRBD1 (6 bases). V was pared by 2 bases and J by 1 base, with 9 bases between. The CDR3 has 14 residues. Germline V gives CDR1 MNHNS, CDR2 SASEGT. Here the CDR3 DNA reads TGTGCCAGCAGTGAACAGGGGCGATCCTACGAGCAGTACTTC. It specifies CASSEQGRSYEQYF.

This clone was detected once. The chain combines TRBV7-2 with TRBJ2-1, with 8 bases identical to TRBD2. This CDR3 is 19 amino acids long. The germline V gene encodes CDR1 SGHTA and CDR2 FQGNSA. V dropped 4 bases and J dropped 0; count of bases not matched to a gene: 14. The CDR3 here is CASSSRGGRAGSSYNEQFF. DNA for the CDR3: TGTGCCAGCAGCTCCCGGGGGGGGAGGGCTGGCAGCTCCTACAATGAGCAGTTCTTC.

V gene TRBV2 combines with J gene TRBJ2-3; TRBD2 agrees at 11 bases. The germline V gene encodes CDR1 SNHLY and CDR2 FYNNEI. There are 14 residues in the CDR3. V shed 10 bases, J shed 3 bases, and the junction held 6 bases outside the gene matches. DNA for the CDR3: TGTGCCACCCCACTAGCGGGAGTAACAGATACGCAGTATTTT. Residues: CATPLAGVTDTQYF.

This chain uses TRBV9 with TRBJ2-7; D remains unclear. Germline assignment: CDR1 SGDLS and CDR2 YYNGEE. The length of the CDR3 is 14 residues. V was shortened by 0 bases and J by 2 bases, with 9 bases between the two germline ends. Here the CDR3 DNA reads TGTGCCAGCAGCGTAGGCGGCAGCACCTACGAGCAGTACTTC. Amino acid sequence: CASSVGGSTYEQYF. Combining the CDR3 with reference TRBV9 and TRBJ2-7 gives the whole variable domain DSGVTQTPKHLITATGQRVTLRCSPRSGDLSVYWYQQSLDQGLQFLIQYYNGEERAKGNILERFSAQQFPDLHSELNLSSLELGDSALYFCASSVGGSTYEQYFGPGTRLTVT.

This clone has a handful of counts. The chain links TRBV4-3 to TRBJ1-2; 8 bases agree with TRBD1. CDR1 and CDR2 from the germline V gene are LGHNA and YSLEER. CDR3 size: 13 residues. V was pared by 4 bases and J by 3 bases, with 1 base of the junction left unmatched. Here the CDR3 reads CASSLQGDYGYTF. CDR3 DNA: TGCGCCAGCAGCCTACAGGGGGACTATGGCTACACCTTC.

The CDR3 here is CASSTTGTTGELFF. CDR3 in DNA: TGTGCCAGCAGTACCACAGGGACCACCGGGGAGCTGTTTTTT. The chain recombines TRBV6-6 with TRBJ2-2, with a tentative D call TRBD1 (6 bases). CDR3 length equals 14 residues. The V end lost 5 bases, the J end lost 4 bases, and 11 bases lay between the germline ends. Germline CDR1 and CDR2: MNHNY and SVGAGI (reference sequence).

This clone was observed once. V usage is TRBV7-8 and J usage is TRBJ2-5; D remains ambiguous. The V gene's germline CDR1 is SGHVS and CDR2 FQNEAQ. The CDR3 has 17 residues. Trimming took 5 bases from V and 3 from J, leaving 22 bases between them. The CDR3 loop reads CASSPWVRRPGKETQYF. The CDR3 nucleotides are TGTGCCAGCAGCCCCTGGGTGCGCAGGCCCGGAAAAGAGACCCAGTACTTC.

This clone is termed medium-sized (0.01 to 0.1%). This rearrangement joins TRBV19 to TRBJ1-1; possibly TRBD1 for D (5 bases). Trimming pared 6 bases from V and 1 base from J, leaving 12 bases between. Germline CDR1 and CDR2: LNHDA and SQIVND (reference sequence). The CDR3 runs to 14 residues. CDR3 nucleotide sequence: TGTGCCAGTAGATGGGGAACAGGGAACACTGAAGCTTTCTTT. Its translation is CASRWGTGNTEAFF.

The chain carries TRBV9 and TRBJ2-3, with TRBD1 identical over 8 bases. CDR1 SGDLS and CDR2 YYNGEE come from the germline V gene. CDR3 length equals 16 residues. The V and J ends lost 0 bases and 7 bases, in that order; junction bases with no gene match: 10. The CDR3 DNA reads TGTGCCAGCAGCGTAGCCATTGGACAGGGAGGTTATACGCAGTATTTT. Protein: CASSVAIGQGGYTQYF.

This rearrangement joins TRBV6-5 to TRBJ1-2; no reliable D call. The CDR3 is 12 residues long. V dropped 0 bases and J dropped 7 bases, with 6 bases sitting between them. Germline V CDR1 and CDR2: MNHEY, SVGAGI. The CDR3 nucleotides are TGTGCCAGCAGTTACTCCTCGGGTGGCTACACCTTC. Translated: CASSYSSGGYTF.

This clone was seen a single time. This chain joins TRBV6-6 and TRBJ2-7; perhaps TRBD2 as D (6 bases). Trimming stripped 4 bases from V and 0 bases from J, with 13 bases between. The CDR3 length is 15 residues. The germline gives CDR1 MNHNY, CDR2 SVGAGI (reference sequence). The CDR3 reads CASSSSMGLSYEQYF. The CDR3 DNA reads as TGTGCCAGCAGTTCATCCATGGGACTCTCCTACGAGCAGTACTTC.

V and J are TRBV19 and TRBJ1-1; D remains unclear. Germline V gene data show CDR1 as LNHDA and CDR2 as SQIVND (reference sequence). V was trimmed by 5 bases and J by 7 bases, leaving 11 bases between them. This CDR3 comprises 12 residues. CDR3: CASSLRRGEAFF. The CDR3 region has the DNA TGTGCCAGTAGTTTAAGGCGGGGTGAAGCTTTCTTT.

The J gene is TRBJ2-5, the V gene TRBV7-9, with D unclear. TRBJ2-7 matches the DNA end more closely, so the J call is doubtful. Germline V gives CDR1 SEHNR, CDR2 FQNEAQ (reference sequence). There are 13 residues in the CDR3. CDR3 residues: CASSLSSSYEQYF. Here the CDR3 DNA reads TGTGCCAGCAGCTTATCGAGCTCCTACGAGCAGTACTTC.

On this clone: Its ends do not fully match the called genes, so a read error is possible. The chain couples TRBV7-9 to TRBJ2-5; TRBD2 matches at 8 bases. Germline CDR1 reads SEHNR; CDR2 reads FQNEAQ (reference sequence). CDR3 size: 16 residues. CDR3 bases: TGTGCCAGCAGCTTAGTGCTAGCGGGCCTACAAGAGGCCCAGTACTTC. It translates to CASSLVLAGLQEAQYF.

This chain connects TRBV5-1 to TRBJ2-5, with 7 positions matching TRBD1. The CDR3 covers 15 residues. The germline CDR1 and CDR2 sequences are SGHRS and YFSETQ. V lost 3 bases to trimming and J lost 2 bases; unmatched junction nucleotides: 7. The CDR3 coding sequence is TGCGCCAGCAGCTACCTCCCGGGACAGCAAGAGACCCAGTACTTC. Amino acid sequence: CASSYLPGQQETQYF.

V is TRBV7-9 and J is TRBJ1-1; D is unresolved. Deletions cut 5 bases from V and 4 bases from J, with 23 bases between. Germline loops: CDR1 SEHNR, CDR2 FQNEAQ (reference sequence). The CDR3 is 17 amino acids. DNA for the CDR3: TGTGCCAGCAGCCGAGACCTTAGATTTGGCGGAGGCACTGAAGCTTTCTTT. Amino acid sequence: CASSRDLRFGGGTEAFF.

The chain employs TRBV6-1 and TRBJ2-2; D is perhaps TRBD1 (6 bases). V dropped 6 bases and J dropped 1 base, with 9 bases sitting between them. Germline loops: CDR1 MNHNS, CDR2 SASEGT. CDR3 length: 14 amino acids. The CDR3 spells CASRTTGNTGELFF. The CDR3 DNA sequence: TGTGCCAGCAGGACGACAGGGAACACCGGGGAGCTGTTTTTT.

This clone was observed a few times. The CDR3 DNA follows: TGTGCCAGCAGCTACGCAAGGGGAGGAGCTGGAAACACCATATATTTT. Translating it yields CASSYARGGAGNTIYF. The chain recombines TRBV7-9 with TRBJ1-3; perhaps TRBD1 as D (5 bases). The V end was cut by 4 bases, the J end by 2 bases, with 15 bases between. Germline V gene data show CDR1 as SEHNR and CDR2 as FQNEAQ (reference sequence). The CDR3 extends over 16 amino acids.